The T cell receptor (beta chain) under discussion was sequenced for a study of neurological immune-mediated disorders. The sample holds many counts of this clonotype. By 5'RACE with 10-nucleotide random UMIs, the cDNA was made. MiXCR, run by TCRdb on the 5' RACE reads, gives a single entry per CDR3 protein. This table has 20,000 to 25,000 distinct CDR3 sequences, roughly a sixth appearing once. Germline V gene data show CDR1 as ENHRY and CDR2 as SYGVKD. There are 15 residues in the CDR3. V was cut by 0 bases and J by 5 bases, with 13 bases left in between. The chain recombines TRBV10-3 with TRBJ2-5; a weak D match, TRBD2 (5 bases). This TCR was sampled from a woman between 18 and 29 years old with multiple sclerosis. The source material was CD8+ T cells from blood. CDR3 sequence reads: CAISESEDLGETQYF. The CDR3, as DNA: TGTGCCATCAGTGAGTCGGAGGATTTGGGGGAGACCCAGTACTTC.